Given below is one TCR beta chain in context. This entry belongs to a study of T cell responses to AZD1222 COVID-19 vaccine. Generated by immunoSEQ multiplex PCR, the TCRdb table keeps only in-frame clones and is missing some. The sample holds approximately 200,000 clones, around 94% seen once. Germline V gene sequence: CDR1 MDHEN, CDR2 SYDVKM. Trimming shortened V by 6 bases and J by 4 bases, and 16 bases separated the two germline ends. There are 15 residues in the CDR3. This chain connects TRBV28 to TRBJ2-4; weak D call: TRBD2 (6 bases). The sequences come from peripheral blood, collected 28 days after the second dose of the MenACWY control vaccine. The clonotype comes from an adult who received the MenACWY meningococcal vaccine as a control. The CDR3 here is CASRIPGTGKNIQYF. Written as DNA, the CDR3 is TGTGCCAGCAGGATTCCCGGGACTGGGAAAAACATTCAGTACTTC. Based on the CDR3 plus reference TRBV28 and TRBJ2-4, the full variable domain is DVKVTQSSRYLVKRTGEKVFLECVQDMDHENMFWYRQDPGLGLRLIYFSYDVKMKEKGDIPEGYSVSREKKERFSLILESASTNQTSMYLCASRIPGTGKNIQYFGAGTRLSVL.